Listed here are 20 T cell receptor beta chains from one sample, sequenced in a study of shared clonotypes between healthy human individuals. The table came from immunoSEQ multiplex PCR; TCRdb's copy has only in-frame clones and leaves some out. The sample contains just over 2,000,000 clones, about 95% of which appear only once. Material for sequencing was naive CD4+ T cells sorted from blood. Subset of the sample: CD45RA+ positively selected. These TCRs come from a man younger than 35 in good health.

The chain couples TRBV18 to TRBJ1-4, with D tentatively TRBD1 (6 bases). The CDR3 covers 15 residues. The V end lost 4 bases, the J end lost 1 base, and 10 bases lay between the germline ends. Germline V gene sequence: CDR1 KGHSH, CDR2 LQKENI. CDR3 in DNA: TGTGCCAGCTCACGGCTACAGGGAACTAATGAAAAACTGTTTTTT. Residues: CASSRLQGTNEKLFF.

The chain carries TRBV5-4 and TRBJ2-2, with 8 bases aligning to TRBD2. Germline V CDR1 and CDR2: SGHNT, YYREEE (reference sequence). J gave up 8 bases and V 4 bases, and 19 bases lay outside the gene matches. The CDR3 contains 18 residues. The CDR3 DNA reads TGTGCCAGCAGCCCGGGCGGCGGACTAGCCACCGTTGGGGGGGAGCTGTTTTTT. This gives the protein CASSPGGGLATVGGELFF. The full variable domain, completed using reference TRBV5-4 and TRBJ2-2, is ETGVTQSPTHLIKTRGQQVTLRCSSQSGHNTVSWYQQALGQGPQFIFQYYREEENGRGNFPPRFSGLQFPNYSSELNVNALELDDSALYLCASSPGGGLATVGGELFFGEGSRLTVL.

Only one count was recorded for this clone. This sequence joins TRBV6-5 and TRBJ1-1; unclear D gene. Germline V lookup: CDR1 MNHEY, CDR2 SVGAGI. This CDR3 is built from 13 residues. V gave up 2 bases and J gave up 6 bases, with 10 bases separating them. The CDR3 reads CASSYASHSEAFF. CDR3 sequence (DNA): TGTGCCAGCAGTTACGCCTCCCACTCTGAAGCTTTCTTT.

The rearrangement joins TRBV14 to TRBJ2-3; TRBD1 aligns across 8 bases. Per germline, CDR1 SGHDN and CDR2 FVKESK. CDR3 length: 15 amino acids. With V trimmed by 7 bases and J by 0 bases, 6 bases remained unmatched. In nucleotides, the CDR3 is TGTGCCAGCACCCAGGGACAGGCCAGCACAGATACGCAGTATTTT. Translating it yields CASTQGQASTDTQYF.

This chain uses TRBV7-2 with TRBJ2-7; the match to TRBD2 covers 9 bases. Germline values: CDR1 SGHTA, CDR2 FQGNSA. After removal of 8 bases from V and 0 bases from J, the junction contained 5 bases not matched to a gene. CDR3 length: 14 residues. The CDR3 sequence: CASSRGGDSYEQYF. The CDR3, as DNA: TGTGCCAGCTCCCGCGGGGGGGACTCCTACGAGCAGTACTTC.

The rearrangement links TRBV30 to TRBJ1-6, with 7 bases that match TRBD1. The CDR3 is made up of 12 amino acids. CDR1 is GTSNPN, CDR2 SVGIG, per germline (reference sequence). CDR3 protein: CARNRGDSPLHF. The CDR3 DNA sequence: TGTGCTAGAAACAGGGGTGATTCACCCCTCCACTTT.

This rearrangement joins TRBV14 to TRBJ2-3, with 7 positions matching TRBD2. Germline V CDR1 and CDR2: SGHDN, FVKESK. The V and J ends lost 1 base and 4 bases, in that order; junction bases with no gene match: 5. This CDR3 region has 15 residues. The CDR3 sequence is CASSQVGGSADTQYF. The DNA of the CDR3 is TGTGCCAGCAGCCAAGTAGGCGGGAGCGCAGATACGCAGTATTTT.

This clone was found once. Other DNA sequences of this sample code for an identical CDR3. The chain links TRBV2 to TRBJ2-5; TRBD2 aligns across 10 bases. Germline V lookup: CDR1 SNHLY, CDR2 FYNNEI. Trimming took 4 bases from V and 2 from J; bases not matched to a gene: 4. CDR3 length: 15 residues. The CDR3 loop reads CASSGLAGVQETQYF. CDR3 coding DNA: TGTGCCAGCAGTGGGCTAGCGGGAGTACAAGAGACCCAGTACTTC. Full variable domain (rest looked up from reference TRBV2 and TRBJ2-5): EPEVTQTPSHQVTQMGQEVILRCVPISNHLYFYWYRQILGQKVEFLVSFYNNEISEKSEIFDDQFSVERPDGSNFTLKIRSTKLEDSAMYFCASSGLAGVQETQYFGPGTRLLVL.

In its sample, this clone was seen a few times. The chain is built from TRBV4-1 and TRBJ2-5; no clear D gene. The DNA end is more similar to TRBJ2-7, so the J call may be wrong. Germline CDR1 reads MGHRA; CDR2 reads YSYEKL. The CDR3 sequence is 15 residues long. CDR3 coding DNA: TGCGCCAGCAGCCCCCTACCCACAAAGTCCTACGAGCAGTACTTC. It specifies CASSPLPTKSYEQYF.

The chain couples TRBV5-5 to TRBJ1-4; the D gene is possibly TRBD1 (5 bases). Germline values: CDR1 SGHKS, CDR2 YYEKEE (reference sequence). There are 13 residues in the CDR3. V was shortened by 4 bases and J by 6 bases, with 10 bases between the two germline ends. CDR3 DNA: TGTGCCAGCAGCCAACCGGGGGATGAAAAACTGTTTTTT. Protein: CASSQPGDEKLFF.

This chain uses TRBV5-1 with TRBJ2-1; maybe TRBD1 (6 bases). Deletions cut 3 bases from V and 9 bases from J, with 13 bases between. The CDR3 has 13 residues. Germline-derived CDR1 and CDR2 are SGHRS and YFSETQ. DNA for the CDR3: TGCGCCAGCAGCTGGAGCCTAGGGGGTGAGCAGTTCTTC. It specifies CASSWSLGGEQFF.

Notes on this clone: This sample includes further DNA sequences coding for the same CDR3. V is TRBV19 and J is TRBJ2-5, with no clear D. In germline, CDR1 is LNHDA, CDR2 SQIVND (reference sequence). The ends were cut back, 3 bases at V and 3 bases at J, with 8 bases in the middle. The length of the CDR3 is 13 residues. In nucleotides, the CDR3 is TGTGCCAGTAGTATTGGGCGCGAAGAGACCCAGTACTTC. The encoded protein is CASSIGREETQYF.

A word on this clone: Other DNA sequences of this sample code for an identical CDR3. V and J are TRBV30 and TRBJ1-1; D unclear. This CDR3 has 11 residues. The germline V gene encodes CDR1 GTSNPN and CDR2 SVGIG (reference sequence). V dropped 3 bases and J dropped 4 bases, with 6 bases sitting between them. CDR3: CAWSASTEAFF. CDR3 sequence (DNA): TGTGCCTGGAGCGCGAGCACTGAAGCTTTCTTT.

This chain's CDR3 is CASSLGVGKHQPQHF. CDR3 sequence (DNA): TGTGCCAGCAGTTTGGGGGTAGGGAAGCATCAGCCCCAGCATTTT. This chain connects TRBV28 to TRBJ1-5; D possibly corresponds to TRBD1 (5 bases). Trimming shortened V by 3 bases and J by 5 bases, and 14 bases separated the two germline ends. CDR1 is MDHEN, CDR2 SYDVKM, per germline. The CDR3 has 15 residues.

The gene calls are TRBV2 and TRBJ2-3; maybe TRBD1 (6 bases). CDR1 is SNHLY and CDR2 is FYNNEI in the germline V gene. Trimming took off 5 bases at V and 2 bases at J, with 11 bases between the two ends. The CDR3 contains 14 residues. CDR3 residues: CASSKDRYTDTQYF. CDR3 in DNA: TGTGCCAGCAGTAAAGACAGGTACACAGATACGCAGTATTTT.

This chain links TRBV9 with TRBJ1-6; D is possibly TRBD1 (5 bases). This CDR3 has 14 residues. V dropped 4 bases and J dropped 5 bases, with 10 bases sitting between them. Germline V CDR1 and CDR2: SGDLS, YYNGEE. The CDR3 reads CASSLGADNSPLHF. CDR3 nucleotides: TGTGCCAGCAGCCTAGGGGCCGATAATTCACCCCTCCACTTT.

CDR3 sequence reads: CASRHSGDTQYF. The CDR3 DNA sequence: TGTGCCAGCAGACACAGCGGTGATACGCAGTATTTT. V and J are TRBV6-6 and TRBJ2-3, with a possible D match to TRBD2 (5 bases). The germline V gene encodes CDR1 MNHNY and CDR2 SVGAGI (reference sequence). This CDR3 is 12 amino acids long. Trimming removed 6 bases at V and 6 bases at J, with 10 bases between.

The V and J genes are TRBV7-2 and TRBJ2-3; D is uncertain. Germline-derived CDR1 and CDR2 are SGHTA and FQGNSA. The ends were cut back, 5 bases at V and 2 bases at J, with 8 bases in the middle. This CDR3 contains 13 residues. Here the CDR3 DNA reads TGTGCCAGCAGCCCTTATAACACAGATACGCAGTATTTT. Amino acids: CASSPYNTDTQYF.

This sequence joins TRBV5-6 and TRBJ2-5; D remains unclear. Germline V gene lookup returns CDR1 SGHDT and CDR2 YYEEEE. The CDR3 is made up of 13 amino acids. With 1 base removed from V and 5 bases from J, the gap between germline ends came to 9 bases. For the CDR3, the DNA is TGTGCCAGCAGCTTGTTGTTTGTGGAGACCCAGTACTTC. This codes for CASSLLFVETQYF.

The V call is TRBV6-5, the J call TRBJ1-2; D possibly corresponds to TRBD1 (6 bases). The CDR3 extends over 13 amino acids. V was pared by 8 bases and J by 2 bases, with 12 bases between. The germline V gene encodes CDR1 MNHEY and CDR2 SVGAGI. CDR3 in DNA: TGTGCCAGCTATCCGGGACAAAACTATGGCTACACCTTC. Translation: CASYPGQNYGYTF.